This T cell receptor beta chain was documented in a study of blood T cell repertoires in COVID-19. The overall study: PBMCs, B-cell-depleted T cells, or T cells provided the cDNA or gDNA that made up the material.

Followed over time, Seattle patients had been enrolled while infection was active. The CDR3 has 14 residues. Germline lookup yields CDR1 SNHLY and CDR2 FYNNEI. V shed 6 bases, J shed 7 bases, and the junction held 4 bases outside the gene matches. Authors' analysis steps: How many nucleated cells were present was estimated from reference gene primer amplification. Assay: immunoSEQ multiplex PCR; the TCRdb copy retains only in-frame clones and omits some. D and trimming come from the DNA, and the V and J calls and clone size come from that table. Among 200,000 to 250,000 clones listed, approximately 86% were seen once.

The sequenced sample was peripheral blood. The receptor was derived from a woman between 50 and 59 years old with COVID-19, enrolled during active disease. The chain combines TRBV2 with TRBJ1-6, with 9 nucleotides matching TRBD1. CDR3 nucleotide sequence: TGTGCCAGCAGGGCGACAGGGGGGAATTCACCCCTCCACTTT. This translates into CASRATGGNSPLHF.